This TCR beta chain was found in a study of CD8 T cells in ankylosing spondylitis. Study-wide results and limits: Disease-linked clones had a CD8+ phenotype and relatively low frequency in peripheral blood. Ankylosing spondylitis blood appeared to be characterized by a TCR beta motif of eight highly homologous variants.

CDR1 and CDR2 from the germline V gene are SGHVS and FQNEAQ. Deletions cut 4 bases from V and 1 base from J, with 16 bases between. This CDR3 is built from 16 residues. In regard to this clonotype: Its antigen is unknown.

TCRdb ran MiXCR on the 5' RACE reads and lists one entry per CDR3 protein. The sample contains around 480,000 distinct CDR3 sequences, more than 15% of which appear only once. Sequences were obtained from blood, either unsorted or a sorted T cell fraction (not recorded which). This chain connects TRBV7-8 to TRBJ1-1; the D gene is possibly TRBD1 (5 bases). This TCR was sampled from a male donor with ankylosing spondylitis. The CDR3 region is CASSSPAGHTNTEAFF. CDR3 in DNA: TGTGCCAGCAGCTCCCCTGCAGGACACACGAACACTGAAGCTTTCTTT.